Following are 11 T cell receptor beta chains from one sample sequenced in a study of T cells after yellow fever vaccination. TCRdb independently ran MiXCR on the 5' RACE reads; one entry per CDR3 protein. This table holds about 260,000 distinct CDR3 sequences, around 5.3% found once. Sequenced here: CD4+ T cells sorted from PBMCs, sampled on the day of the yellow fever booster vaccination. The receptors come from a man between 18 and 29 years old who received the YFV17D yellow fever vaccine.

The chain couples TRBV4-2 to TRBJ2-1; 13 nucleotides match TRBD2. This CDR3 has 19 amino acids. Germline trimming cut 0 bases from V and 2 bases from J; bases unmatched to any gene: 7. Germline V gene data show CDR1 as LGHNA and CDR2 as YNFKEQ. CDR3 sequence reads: CASSQEGLAGRTPYNEQFF. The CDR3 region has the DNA TGTGCCAGCAGCCAAGAGGGACTAGCGGGGAGGACTCCCTACAATGAGCAGTTCTTC.

The CDR3 DNA reads TGTGCCAGCAGCCCAGTGGGCAGGGGCTTTCGGGGCTACACCTTC. Translation gives CASSPVGRGFRGYTF. This chain joins TRBV11-2 and TRBJ1-2; perhaps TRBD1 as D (6 bases). V was trimmed by 5 bases and J by 8 bases, leaving 21 bases between them. Germline CDR1 and CDR2: SGHAT and FQNNGV. This CDR3 has 15 amino acids.

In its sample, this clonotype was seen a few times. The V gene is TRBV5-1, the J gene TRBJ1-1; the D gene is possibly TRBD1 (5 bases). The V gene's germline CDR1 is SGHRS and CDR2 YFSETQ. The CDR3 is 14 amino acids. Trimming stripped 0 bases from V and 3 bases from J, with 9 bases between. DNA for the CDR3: TGCGCCAGCAGCTTGGGGGGCTCCGACACTGAAGCTTTCTTT. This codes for CASSLGGSDTEAFF.

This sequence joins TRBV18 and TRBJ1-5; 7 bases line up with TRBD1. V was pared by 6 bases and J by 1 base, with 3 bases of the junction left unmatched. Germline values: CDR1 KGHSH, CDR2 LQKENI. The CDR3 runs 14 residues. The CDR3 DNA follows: TGTGCCAGCTCGGAGACAGGGAGCAATCAGCCCCAGCATTTT. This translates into CASSETGSNQPQHF.

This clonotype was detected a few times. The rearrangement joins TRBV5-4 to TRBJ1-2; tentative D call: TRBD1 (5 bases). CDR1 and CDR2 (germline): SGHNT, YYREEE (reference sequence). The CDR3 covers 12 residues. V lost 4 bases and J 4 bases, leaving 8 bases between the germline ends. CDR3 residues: CASSRDVYGYTF. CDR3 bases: TGTGCCAGCAGCCGGGACGTCTATGGCTACACCTTC.

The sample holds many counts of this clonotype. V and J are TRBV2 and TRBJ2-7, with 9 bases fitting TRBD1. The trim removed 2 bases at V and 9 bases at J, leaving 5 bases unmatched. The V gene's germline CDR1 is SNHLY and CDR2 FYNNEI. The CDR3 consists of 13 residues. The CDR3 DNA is TGTGCCAGCAGTGAACGGGGGACAGGGCGGCAGTACGTC. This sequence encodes CASSERGTGRQYV.

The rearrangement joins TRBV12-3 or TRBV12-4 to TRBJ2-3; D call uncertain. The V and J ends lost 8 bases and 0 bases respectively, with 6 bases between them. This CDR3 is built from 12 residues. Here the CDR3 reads CASHRSTDTQYF. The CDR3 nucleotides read TGTGCCAGCCATAGGAGCACAGATACGCAGTATTTT.

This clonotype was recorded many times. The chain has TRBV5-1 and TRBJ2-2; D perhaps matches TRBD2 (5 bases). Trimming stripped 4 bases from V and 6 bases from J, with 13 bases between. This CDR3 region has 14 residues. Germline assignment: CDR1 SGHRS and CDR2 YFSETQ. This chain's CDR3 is CASSVLSGSGELFF. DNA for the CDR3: TGCGCCAGCAGCGTGTTGTCGGGATCCGGGGAGCTGTTTTTT.

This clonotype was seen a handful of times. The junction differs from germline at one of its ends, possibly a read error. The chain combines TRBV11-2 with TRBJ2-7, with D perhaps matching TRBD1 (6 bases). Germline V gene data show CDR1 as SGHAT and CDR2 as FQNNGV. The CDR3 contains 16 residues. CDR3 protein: CASSLNRDTLSHEQYF. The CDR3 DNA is TGTGCCAGCAGCCTCAACCGGGACACCCTCTCCCACGAGCAGTACTTC.

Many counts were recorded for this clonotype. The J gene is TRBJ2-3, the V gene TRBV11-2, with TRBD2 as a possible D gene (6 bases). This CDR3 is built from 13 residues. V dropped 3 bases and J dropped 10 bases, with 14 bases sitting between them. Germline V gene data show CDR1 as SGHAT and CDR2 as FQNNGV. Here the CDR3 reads CASSFTPGEAQYF. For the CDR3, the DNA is TGTGCCAGCAGCTTCACCCCCGGGGAGGCGCAGTATTTT.

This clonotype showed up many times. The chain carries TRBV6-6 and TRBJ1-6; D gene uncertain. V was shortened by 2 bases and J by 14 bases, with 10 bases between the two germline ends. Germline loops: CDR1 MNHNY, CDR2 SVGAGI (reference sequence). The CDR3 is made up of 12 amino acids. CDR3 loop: CASSYDDPSLHF. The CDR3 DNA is TGTGCCAGCAGTTACGATGATCCGTCCCTCCACTTT.